Presented here are 5 T cell receptor beta chains from one specimen sequenced in a study of blood T cell repertoires in COVID-19. Libraries were prepared by immunoSEQ multiplex PCR; TCRdb keeps only in-frame clonotypes and omits some of them. The sample has roughly 220,000 clones, roughly 86% seen once; the top ten hold roughly a tenth. Sequencing was carried out using peripheral blood. The receptors shown here come from a woman aged 45-59 years with COVID-19, enrolled during active disease.

The rearrangement uses TRBV19 and TRBJ1-4; no firm D call. The CDR3 has 15 residues. Deletions cut 4 bases from V and 0 bases from J, with 9 bases between. Germline values: CDR1 LNHDA, CDR2 SQIVND (reference sequence). CDR3 amino acids: CASSTGSTTNEKLFF. In nucleotides, the CDR3 is TGTGCCAGTAGTACGGGATCCACAACTAATGAAAAACTGTTTTTT.

The chain uses TRBV5-1 and TRBJ1-6; D perhaps matches TRBD1 (6 bases). This CDR3 spans 15 amino acids. The V gene lost 1 base and the J gene lost 9 bases, with 14 bases spanning the gap. In germline, CDR1 is SGHRS, CDR2 YFSETQ. CDR3 in amino acids: CASSLWGQQGSPLHF. In DNA form, the CDR3 reads TGCGCCAGCAGCTTGTGGGGGCAGCAGGGTTCACCCCTCCACTTT. The entire variable domain, with the rest obtained from reference TRBV5-1 and TRBJ1-6, is as follows: KAGVTQTPRYLIKTRGQQVTLSCSPISGHRSVSWYQQTPGQGLQFLFEYFSETQRNKGNFPGRFSGRQFSNSRSEMNVSTLELGDSALYLCASSLWGQQGSPLHFGNGTRLTVT.

V usage is TRBV7-9 and J usage is TRBJ2-3, with TRBD1 identical over 8 bases. The CDR3 loop spans 14 amino acids. The V gene end was trimmed by 4 bases and the J gene end by 11 bases; junction bases not matched to a gene: 11. Germline-derived CDR1 and CDR2 are SEHNR and FQNEAQ (reference sequence). CDR3 residues: CASSSDDRGVRQYF. The CDR3 bases are TGTGCCAGCAGCTCAGACGACAGGGGTGTTAGGCAGTATTTT.

This chain links TRBV5-1 with TRBJ2-1; possible D gene TRBD2, 6 bases. Deletions cut 4 bases from V and 14 bases from J, with 28 bases between. Germline V gene lookup returns CDR1 SGHRS and CDR2 YFSETQ. The CDR3 extends over 16 amino acids. The CDR3 loop reads CASSQISSGTHRGEFF. The CDR3 nucleotides read TGCGCCAGCAGCCAGATCTCCTCCGGGACCCACCGCGGGGAGTTCTTC.

The chain couples TRBV6-2 or TRBV6-3 to TRBJ2-3; 15 bases match TRBD2. This CDR3 has 17 residues. V dropped 6 bases and J dropped 2; count of bases not matched to a gene: 6. Per the germline V gene, CDR1 is MNHEY and CDR2 is SVGEGT. DNA of the CDR3: TGTGCCAGCAGCCCCGGGACTAGCGGGGGGCACACAGATACGCAGTATTTT. Translating gives CASSPGTSGGHTDTQYF.